This T cell receptor (beta chain) was recorded in a study of blood T cell repertoires in COVID-19. Whole-study context: The origin of the acute and convalescent COVID-19 samples was the United States, Italy and Spain. Nucleic acid was either cDNA or gDNA, and it came from T cells, B-cell-depleted T cells, or PBMCs.

V lost 0 bases and J 0 bases, leaving 12 bases between the germline ends. The CDR3 contains 16 residues. CDR1 SGHRS and CDR2 YFSETQ come from the germline V gene. In the authors' workflow: How many nucleated cells were present was estimated from reference gene primer amplification. Profiling relied on immunoSEQ multiplex PCR, and the TCRdb table lists in-frame clones only, not all of them. D and trimming were read from the DNA, whereas the V and J calls and clone size are those reported in that table. The sample yields more than 300,000 clones, 88% seen once. Seattle patient enrollment occurred during active infection, with longitudinal follow-up thereafter.

The clonotype originates from a woman aged 70-85 years with COVID-19, enrolled during active disease. The chain joins TRBV5-1 to TRBJ1-1; the D gene is possibly TRBD1 (5 bases). Material for sequencing was peripheral blood. The CDR3 spells CASSLGSAGMNTEAFF. The CDR3 region has the DNA TGCGCCAGCAGCTTGGGTTCGGCAGGGATGAACACTGAAGCTTTCTTT.